The 23 T cell receptor beta chains below all came from one sample that was sequenced in a study of T cell changes during pregnancy in multiple sclerosis. Assay: immunoSEQ multiplex PCR; the TCRdb copy retains only in-frame clones and omits some. The data contain some 70,000 clones, roughly nine tenths of them seen just once; the ten biggest clones take up 1.3% to 1.5%. Material: peripheral blood, obtained in the second trimester of pregnancy. The origin of the receptors is a female donor in good health, enrolled as a control in a pregnancy study.

This clone was counted once. The gene calls are TRBV28 and TRBJ1-4; D is ambiguous. Looked up from germline, CDR1 is MDHEN and CDR2 is SYDVKM. The ends were cut back, 6 bases at V and 8 bases at J, with 19 bases in the middle. The CDR3 is 15 amino acids. CDR3 bases: TGTGCCAGCAGAACAGAAGATCGTATTTCCGAAAAACTGTTTTTT. Its protein is CASRTEDRISEKLFF.

The chain joins TRBV18 to TRBJ2-1; TRBD2 agrees at 14 bases. This CDR3 is built from 20 residues. With 6 bases clipped from V and 6 bases from J, the junction kept 19 bases outside the gene matches. Germline V gene sequence: CDR1 KGHSH, CDR2 LQKENI. CDR3 in amino acids: CASSPLPGLAGVPISNEQFF. The CDR3 DNA is TGTGCCAGCTCTCCTCTACCGGGACTAGCGGGAGTTCCCATAAGCAATGAGCAGTTCTTC.

The chain employs TRBV6-5 and TRBJ1-2; a possible D gene is TRBD1 (5 bases). V shed 1 base and J shed 0 bases, with 12 bases lying between them. This CDR3 region has 16 residues. Germline V gives CDR1 MNHEY, CDR2 SVGAGI. CDR3 bases: TGTGCCAGCAGTTACTGGTCGACAGAAGCTAACTATGGCTACACCTTC. Translated, it gives CASSYWSTEANYGYTF.

The chain has TRBV4-2 and TRBJ2-1; 12 bases agree with TRBD2. Looked up from germline, CDR1 is LGHNA and CDR2 is YNFKEQ. V shed 3 bases, J shed 6 bases, and the junction held 9 bases outside the gene matches. CDR3 length equals 17 residues. CDR3 loop: CASSHIESSGGANEQFF. The CDR3 coding sequence is TGTGCCAGCAGCCACATTGAATCTAGCGGGGGGGCCAATGAGCAGTTCTTC.

This rearrangement joins TRBV5-6 to TRBJ1-3; 9 nucleotides align to TRBD1. V was pared by 5 bases and J by 2 bases, with 5 bases of the junction left unmatched. This CDR3 contains 15 residues. CDR1 is SGHDT, CDR2 YYEEEE, per germline. This chain's CDR3 is CASSPDRGTGNTIYF. DNA for the CDR3: TGTGCCAGCAGTCCCGACAGGGGGACTGGAAACACCATATATTTT.

The V gene is TRBV6-1, the J gene TRBJ2-7, with D perhaps matching TRBD2 (6 bases). Per the germline V gene, CDR1 is MNHNS and CDR2 is SASEGT. This CDR3 is built from 15 residues. Between the trimmed V and J ends, which lost 3 bases and 1 base, there was a span of 13 bases. The CDR3 protein is CASSDTMEGSYEQYF. CDR3 DNA sequence: TGTGCCAGCAGTGATACTATGGAGGGTTCCTACGAGCAGTACTTC.

The chain is built from TRBV30 and TRBJ2-2; 11 positions agree with TRBD1. The length of the CDR3 is 15 residues. V shed 4 bases, J shed 5 bases, and the junction held 6 bases outside the gene matches. Germline CDR1 reads GTSNPN; CDR2 reads SVGIG (reference sequence). For the CDR3, the DNA is TGTGCCTGGAAAATCGGGACAGGGGGAACCGGGGAGCTGTTTTTT. Its protein product is CAWKIGTGGTGELFF.

The chain has TRBV9 and TRBJ2-3; D may be TRBD2 (6 bases). Per germline, CDR1 SGDLS and CDR2 YYNGEE. The CDR3 runs 15 residues. V gave up 3 bases and J gave up 7 bases, with 18 bases separating them. The CDR3 coding sequence is TGTGCCAGCAGCGGGGGGGACTCGAACTCGAATACGCAGTATTTT. The encoded protein is CASSGGDSNSNTQYF. Filled out from reference TRBV9 and TRBJ2-3, the complete variable domain reads DSGVTQTPKHLITATGQRVTLRCSPRSGDLSVYWYQQSLDQGLQFLIQYYNGEERAKGNILERFSAQQFPDLHSELNLSSLELGDSALYFCASSGGDSNSNTQYFGPGTRLTVL.

The chain uses TRBV7-8 and TRBJ2-5; maybe TRBD1 (6 bases). Trimming left V 5 bases short and J 4 bases short, with 17 bases between. The CDR3 is 15 amino acids. Per germline, CDR1 SGHVS and CDR2 FQNEAQ. The CDR3 DNA reads TGTGCCAGCAGCCAACTTCTCAGCAGGGGAGAGACCCAGTACTTC. Amino acid sequence: CASSQLLSRGETQYF.

V is TRBV28 and J is TRBJ2-1, with 8 bases fitting TRBD2. Germline CDR1 MDHEN, CDR2 SYDVKM. The CDR3 consists of 17 residues. V was clipped by 2 bases and J by 2 bases; unmatched bases: 8. This CDR3 reads CASSLHVTSVPYNEQFF. CDR3 DNA sequence: TGTGCCAGCAGTTTACACGTGACTAGCGTCCCCTACAATGAGCAGTTCTTC.

The V call is TRBV7-9, the J call TRBJ2-2; 7 bases agree with TRBD1. Germline V lookup: CDR1 SEHNR, CDR2 FQNEAQ (reference sequence). V lost 3 bases to trimming and J lost 4 bases; unmatched junction nucleotides: 5. CDR3 length equals 15 residues. DNA of the CDR3: TGTGCCAGCAGCTTTTCCAGGGGGACCACCGGGGAGCTGTTTTTT. It is translated as CASSFSRGTTGELFF.

The V and J genes are TRBV2 and TRBJ1-3; no reliable D call. CDR1 and CDR2 from the germline V gene are SNHLY and FYNNEI. The CDR3 sequence is 14 residues long. The V and J ends lost 7 bases and 2 bases respectively, with 12 bases between them. The CDR3 is CASIAGLAGNTIYF. The CDR3 DNA reads as TGTGCCAGCATCGCAGGCCTCGCTGGAAACACCATATATTTT.

The rearrangement joins TRBV6-5 to TRBJ2-4; 9 bases match TRBD2. V trimming: 0 bases; J trimming: 8 bases; junction bases outside the gene matches: 8. From germline, CDR1 is MNHEY and CDR2 SVGAGI. The length of the CDR3 is 16 residues. The CDR3 region has the DNA TGTGCCAGCAGTTACTCGATAGGGACTAGCTACTACATTCAGTACTTC. Its protein is CASSYSIGTSYYIQYF.

In DNA, the CDR3 is TGTGCCAGCAGCTCCTACCCCCCGAACACTGAAGCTTTCTTT. This encodes CASSSYPPNTEAFF. V is TRBV28 and J is TRBJ1-1; no definite D call. With 6 bases removed from V and 1 base from J, the gap between germline ends came to 12 bases. The CDR3 extends over 14 amino acids. Germline-derived CDR1 and CDR2 are MDHEN and SYDVKM.

The V call is TRBV9, the J call TRBJ2-3; 12 bases match TRBD2. The junction had 7 bases not matched to a gene; V was cut back by 4 bases and J by 1 base. Germline CDR1 reads SGDLS; CDR2 reads YYNGEE. The CDR3 runs 17 residues. CDR3 nucleotides: TGTGCCAGCAGCCCAATGGGACTAGCGGGTCGCACAGATACGCAGTATTTT. Its translation is CASSPMGLAGRTDTQYF.

This chain links TRBV7-9 with TRBJ2-1; 10 nucleotides match TRBD1. CDR3 length: 12 amino acids. Germline CDR1 SEHNR, CDR2 FQNEAQ (reference sequence). With 0 bases clipped from V and 14 bases from J, the junction kept 1 base outside the gene matches. CDR3 in DNA: TGTGCCAGCAGCTTAGCGGGGACAGGGGAGTTCTTC. Its translation: CASSLAGTGEFF.

The V gene is TRBV14, the J gene TRBJ2-5; TRBD2 aligns across 8 bases. With V trimmed by 5 bases and J by 1 base, 3 bases remained unmatched. The CDR3 has 14 residues. Germline V lookup: CDR1 SGHDN, CDR2 FVKESK. The DNA for the CDR3 is TGTGCCAGCAGCTTCGGGGGGGGCCAAGAGACCCAGTACTTC. Translating gives CASSFGGGQETQYF.

The V gene is TRBV7-9, the J gene TRBJ1-4; tentatively, D is TRBD1 (5 bases). V was shortened by 8 bases and J by 8 bases, with 30 bases between the two germline ends. CDR1 is SEHNR, CDR2 FQNEAQ, per germline (reference sequence). The CDR3 runs 18 residues. This CDR3 is CASGYTLQGRGLREKLFF. The CDR3 coding sequence is TGTGCCAGCGGATACACTCTTCAAGGGAGGGGATTGCGCGAAAAACTGTTTTTT.

The V and J genes are TRBV7-6 and TRBJ2-2, with 13 positions matching TRBD2. Germline V gene sequence: CDR1 SGHVS, CDR2 FNYEAQ. The CDR3 is 16 residues long. The J segment lost 3 bases and the V segment lost 5 bases, leaving 3 bases of the junction unmatched. This CDR3 is CASSRTSGGHTGELFF. CDR3 nucleotides: TGTGCCAGCAGCCGGACTAGCGGGGGCCACACCGGGGAGCTGTTTTTT.

The chain links TRBV9 to TRBJ2-1; TRBD1 might be the D (6 bases). This CDR3 contains 14 residues. V was shortened by 3 bases and J by 8 bases, with 15 bases between the two germline ends. Per the germline V gene, CDR1 is SGDLS and CDR2 is YYNGEE. DNA for the CDR3: TGTGCCAGCAGCGCGGAACAGGGCGGCTATGAGCAGTTCTTC. Amino acid sequence: CASSAEQGGYEQFF.

The genes are TRBV7-9 and TRBJ1-6; possibly TRBD1 for D (5 bases). Trimming cost V 4 bases and J 8 bases, with 24 bases left between them. This CDR3 region has 18 residues. Germline V gene data show CDR1 as SEHNR and CDR2 as FQNEAQ (reference sequence). The CDR3 spells CASSSRWGSRNRHSPLHF. The CDR3 DNA reads TGTGCCAGCAGCTCTAGGTGGGGTTCGAGGAACAGGCATTCACCCCTCCACTTT.

This rearrangement joins TRBV15 to TRBJ2-1, with 8 bases fitting TRBD1. V was pared by 3 bases and J by 9 bases, with 10 bases of the junction left unmatched. The CDR3 covers 15 residues. Germline V CDR1 and CDR2: LNHNV, YYDKDF (reference sequence). The CDR3 is CATSRGQDRGREQFF. CDR3 nucleotide sequence: TGTGCCACCAGCAGGGGACAAGACAGGGGACGTGAGCAGTTCTTC.

The CDR3 loop is CASSYDWDSRSYEQYF. The CDR3, as DNA: TGTGCCAGCAGTTACGACTGGGACAGCAGGAGTTACGAGCAGTACTTC. The V and J genes are TRBV28 and TRBJ2-7; 7 bases line up with TRBD1. Germline CDR1 and CDR2: MDHEN and SYDVKM. J was trimmed by 4 bases and V by 4 bases; bases with no gene match: 13. The CDR3 consists of 16 residues.